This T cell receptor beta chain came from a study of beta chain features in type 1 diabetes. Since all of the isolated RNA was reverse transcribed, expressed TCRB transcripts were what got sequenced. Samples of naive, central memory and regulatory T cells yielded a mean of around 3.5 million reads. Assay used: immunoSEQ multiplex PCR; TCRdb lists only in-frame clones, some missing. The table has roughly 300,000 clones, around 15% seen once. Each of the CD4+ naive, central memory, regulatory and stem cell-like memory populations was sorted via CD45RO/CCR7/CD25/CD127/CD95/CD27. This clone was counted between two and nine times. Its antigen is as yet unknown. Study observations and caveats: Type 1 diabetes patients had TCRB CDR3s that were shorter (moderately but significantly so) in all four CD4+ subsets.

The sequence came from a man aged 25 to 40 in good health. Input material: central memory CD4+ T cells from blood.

CDR3 coding DNA: TGTGCCAGCTACTACGCAGGACCCTCTGGAAACACCATATATTTT. It translates to CASYYAGPSGNTIYF. The chain is built from TRBV7-2 and TRBJ1-3; the D is unclear. The length of the CDR3 is 15 residues. V lost 8 bases, J lost 0 bases, and 14 bases lay in between. Per the germline V gene, CDR1 is SGHTA and CDR2 is FQGNSA.